The 27 T cell receptor beta chains presented below share a single source sample, sequenced in a study of blood T cell repertoires in COVID-19. Clones were sequenced by immunoSEQ multiplex PCR, and TCRdb holds only the in-frame ones, with some missing. The sample carries roughly 140,000 clones, 65% to 80% recorded once. The sequenced sample consisted of peripheral blood. Receptor source: a man between 60 and 75 years old with acute or convalescent COVID-19.

The rearrangement joins TRBV19 to TRBJ1-5, with 10 bases aligning to TRBD1. The CDR3 contains 16 residues. V lost 5 bases to trimming and J lost 2 bases; unmatched junction nucleotides: 6. Germline V gene data show CDR1 as LNHDA and CDR2 as SQIVND (reference sequence). In DNA, the CDR3 is TGTGCCAGTAGTGCGACAGGGGGCAACGGCAATCAGCCCCAGCATTTT. The encoded protein is CASSATGGNGNQPQHF.

This clone was recorded a few times. The chain is built from TRBV5-1 and TRBJ2-7; 15 nucleotides line up with TRBD2. This CDR3 region has 17 residues. CDR1 SGHRS and CDR2 YFSETQ come from the germline V gene. V dropped 0 bases and J dropped 4; count of bases not matched to a gene: 5. The CDR3 reads CASSLAGLAGGSYEQYF. The CDR3 DNA reads TGCGCCAGCAGCTTGGCGGGACTAGCGGGAGGATCTTACGAGCAGTACTTC.

This chain connects TRBV5-1 to TRBJ2-1, with 11 positions matching TRBD2. This CDR3 contains 13 residues. From germline, CDR1 is SGHRS and CDR2 YFSETQ. Trimming took 5 bases from V and 5 from J; bases not matched to a gene: 0. In DNA, the CDR3 is TGCGCCAGCAGACTAGCGGGAGACAATGAGCAGTTCTTC. Amino acid sequence: CASRLAGDNEQFF.

The chain has TRBV5-1 and TRBJ2-7, with TRBD1 matching 7 bases. CDR1 and CDR2 from the germline V gene are SGHRS and YFSETQ. CDR3 size: 14 residues. Germline trimming cut 4 bases from V and 6 bases from J; bases unmatched to any gene: 10. In nucleotides, the CDR3 is TGCGCCAGCAGCCCGGGGACAGCCTCCGGCGAGCAGTACTTC. Its protein is CASSPGTASGEQYF.

This clone was seen a single time. This chain links TRBV28 with TRBJ2-7; 9 positions match TRBD1. CDR3 length equals 15 residues. Per germline, CDR1 MDHEN and CDR2 SYDVKM. V lost 5 bases, J lost 3 bases, and 8 bases stayed unmatched. The CDR3 region has the DNA TGTGCCAGCAGTACGTTCGGGGGACAGGGCTACGAGCAGTACTTC. It encodes CASSTFGGQGYEQYF.

A few counts support this clone. This chain joins TRBV4-2 and TRBJ1-6; D is unresolved. The CDR3 sequence is 16 residues long. The V gene lost 3 bases and the J gene lost 3 bases, with 12 bases spanning the gap. Germline V gives CDR1 LGHNA, CDR2 YNFKEQ. The CDR3 DNA follows: TGTGCCAGCAGCCAGCCCGGGTCCCGCTATAATTCACCCCTCCACTTT. Amino acid sequence: CASSQPGSRYNSPLHF.

V is TRBV19 and J is TRBJ2-7; TRBD2 agrees at 9 bases. V gave up 7 bases and J gave up 2 bases; unmatched junction bases: 6. CDR1 LNHDA and CDR2 SQIVND come from the germline V gene (reference sequence). The CDR3 sequence is 14 residues long. The CDR3 loop reads CASKGGRGPYEQYF. The CDR3 DNA reads as TGTGCCAGTAAGGGCGGGAGGGGCCCCTACGAGCAGTACTTC.

The genes are TRBV6-6 and TRBJ2-3; no firm D call. V lost 7 bases and J 2 bases, leaving 10 bases between the germline ends. The CDR3 has 13 residues. CDR1 is MNHNY and CDR2 is SVGAGI in the germline V gene (reference sequence). CDR3 DNA sequence: TGTGCCAGCACCCTCCCTACCACAGATACGCAGTATTTT. Residues: CASTLPTTDTQYF.

This clone was counted between two and nine times. Relative to the germline gene, one junction end is altered; a read error may explain this. V and J are TRBV19 and TRBJ2-1; 9 nucleotides agree with TRBD1. CDR1 and CDR2 (germline): LNHDA, SQIVND (reference sequence). The CDR3 has 15 amino acids. The CDR3: CASSVDRGAYNEQFF. DNA of the CDR3: TGTGCCAGTAGTGTAGACAGGGGGGCATACAATGAGCAGTTCTTC.

The chain carries TRBV29-1 and TRBJ2-1, with 10 bases fitting TRBD1. The CDR3 contains 15 residues. CDR1 is SQVTM, CDR2 ANQGSEA, per germline. The V gene end was trimmed by 7 bases and the J gene end by 4 bases; junction bases not matched to a gene: 10. The CDR3 is CSATKTDRGYNEQFF. CDR3 DNA sequence: TGCAGCGCAACGAAAACGGACAGGGGGTACAATGAGCAGTTCTTC.

The chain links TRBV6-5 to TRBJ2-2; no clear D. V was cut by 0 bases and J by 2 bases, with 10 bases left in between. The CDR3 loop spans 16 amino acids. Germline V lookup: CDR1 MNHEY, CDR2 SVGAGI. CDR3 amino acids: CASSYSWSANTGELFF. The DNA for the CDR3 is TGTGCCAGCAGTTACTCATGGAGCGCCAACACCGGGGAGCTGTTTTTT.

The chain has TRBV6-5 and TRBJ1-2; no clear D. The CDR3 consists of 13 residues. V was trimmed by 0 bases and J by 3 bases, leaving 5 bases between them. CDR1 is MNHEY, CDR2 SVGAGI, per germline. CDR3 coding DNA: TGTGCCAGCAGTTACTCGGCCCACTATGGCTACACCTTC. It translates to CASSYSAHYGYTF.

This clone has a single count. The chain carries TRBV7-9 and TRBJ2-1; 14 positions match TRBD2. The CDR3 covers 18 residues. V lost 3 bases and J lost 5; bases outside the gene matches: 9. Germline CDR1 and CDR2: SEHNR and FQNEAQ (reference sequence). Written as DNA, the CDR3 is TGTGCCAGCAGCTTCCCGTTAGGGACTAGCGGGAGTCACAATGAGCAGTTCTTC. As protein: CASSFPLGTSGSHNEQFF.

The V and J genes are TRBV6-5 and TRBJ2-7; 7 bases agree with TRBD2. The V and J ends lost 4 bases and 6 bases, in that order; junction bases with no gene match: 6. CDR3 length: 13 amino acids. The germline V gene has CDR1 MNHEY and CDR2 SVGAGI. The CDR3 region is CASSSGLTGEQYF. CDR3 sequence (DNA): TGTGCCAGCAGTTCGGGACTAACGGGCGAGCAGTACTTC.

The genes are TRBV4-1 and TRBJ2-7, with D perhaps TRBD1 (5 bases). The CDR3 extends over 14 amino acids. CDR1 MGHRA and CDR2 YSYEKL come from the germline V gene. V was cut by 5 bases and J by 1 base, with 12 bases left in between. The DNA for the CDR3 is TGCGCCAGCAGCTTCACAGGAACTTCCTACGAGCAGTACTTC. Translating it yields CASSFTGTSYEQYF.

The J gene is TRBJ1-1, the V gene TRBV18, with D uncertain. Germline CDR1 KGHSH, CDR2 LQKENI. Trimming cost V 0 bases and J 1 base, with 6 bases left between them. CDR3 length: 14 amino acids. The DNA of the CDR3 is TGTGCCAGCTCACCACCCTCAGGGAACACTGAAGCTTTCTTT. Its protein product is CASSPPSGNTEAFF.

The V gene is TRBV7-2, the J gene TRBJ2-7; D is ambiguous. Deletions cut 3 bases from V and 3 bases from J, with 9 bases between. CDR1 and CDR2 from the germline V gene are SGHTA and FQGNSA. This CDR3 is built from 13 residues. CDR3 in amino acids: CASSFSHSYEQYF. CDR3 coding DNA: TGTGCCAGCAGCTTCAGTCACAGCTACGAGCAGTACTTC.

This rearrangement joins TRBV7-9 to TRBJ1-1, with D possibly TRBD1 on 5 matching bases. Germline CDR1 and CDR2: SEHNR and FQNEAQ (reference sequence). The CDR3 covers 15 residues. V was pared by 5 bases and J by 5 bases, with 18 bases between. The CDR3 nucleotides are TGTGCCAGCAGCCCTCATTCGGGGGGAAGTACTGAAGCTTTCTTT. Amino acids: CASSPHSGGSTEAFF.

The chain combines TRBV28 with TRBJ2-1; 8 bases are shared with TRBD2. Unmatched junction bases numbered 6, after V lost 6 bases and J lost 2 bases. There are 15 residues in the CDR3. CDR1 is MDHEN, CDR2 SYDVKM, per germline. CDR3 sequence (DNA): TGTGCCAGCAGACCGAGCGGGAGCGCCTACAATGAGCAGTTCTTC. Translation gives CASRPSGSAYNEQFF.

This clone has a handful of counts. V and J are TRBV7-6 and TRBJ2-5; 13 bases are shared with TRBD2. The CDR3 is made up of 16 amino acids. Trimming removed 5 bases from V and 4 bases from J; junction bases left unmatched: 7. The V gene's germline CDR1 is SGHVS and CDR2 FNYEAQ. CDR3 coding DNA: TGTGCCAGCAGCCGAACTAGCGGGAGGGCCCCAGAGACCCAGTACTTC. Its protein is CASSRTSGRAPETQYF. The whole variable domain, remainder taken from reference TRBV7-6 and TRBJ2-5, is GAGVSQSPRYKVTKRGQDVALRCDPISGHVSLYWYRQALGQGPEFLTYFNYEAQQDKSGLPNDRFSAERPEGSISTLTIQRTEQRDSAMYRCASSRTSGRAPETQYFGPGTRLLVL.

The chain couples TRBV9 to TRBJ2-3; 9 nucleotides match TRBD2. Germline V lookup: CDR1 SGDLS, CDR2 YYNGEE. The V segment lost 2 bases and the J segment 2 bases; nucleotides outside the gene matches: 3. The CDR3 consists of 15 residues. The CDR3 sequence is CASSVTSGNTDTQYF. CDR3 in DNA: TGTGCCAGCAGCGTGACTAGCGGCAACACAGATACGCAGTATTTT.

This clone was picked up a small number of times. The CDR3 is CASSYGQGAGSEAFF. The CDR3, as DNA: TGTGCCAGCAGCTACGGACAGGGGGCAGGGTCTGAAGCTTTCTTT. The chain uses TRBV6-5 and TRBJ1-1; TRBD1 matches at 11 bases. Germline CDR1 MNHEY, CDR2 SVGAGI. The CDR3 totals 15 residues. The V segment lost 6 bases and the J segment 6 bases; nucleotides outside the gene matches: 9.

V and J are TRBV28 and TRBJ1-1; 7 bases are shared with TRBD1. The CDR3 extends over 14 amino acids. Germline CDR1 reads MDHEN; CDR2 reads SYDVKM. Trimming at V came to 6 bases and at J to 2 bases, leaving 6 bases not matched to a gene. The CDR3 DNA reads as TGTGCCAGCAGGACCGACAGGGCCAACACTGAAGCTTTCTTT. This gives the protein CASRTDRANTEAFF.

The CDR3: CASSFGFGTEAFF. The CDR3 nucleotides read TGTGCCAGCAGCTTCGGGTTTGGGACTGAAGCTTTCTTT. V usage is TRBV7-9 and J usage is TRBJ1-1; D gene unclear. This CDR3 has 13 residues. Germline assignment: CDR1 SEHNR and CDR2 FQNEAQ (reference sequence). V was shortened by 3 bases and J by 5 bases, with 10 bases between the two germline ends.

This clone turned up a few times. V and J are TRBV6-6 and TRBJ1-5, with D possibly being TRBD1 (5 bases). Trimming shortened V by 7 bases and J by 9 bases, and 25 bases separated the two germline ends. Germline V gives CDR1 MNHNY, CDR2 SVGAGI (reference sequence). The CDR3 extends over 16 amino acids. The CDR3 nucleotides read TGTGCCAGCACCGACGGGGGGGGACCCCGTTCAGGGCCCCAGCATTTT. Residues: CASTDGGGPRSGPQHF.

This chain links TRBV7-9 with TRBJ2-2, with D uncertain. CDR1 and CDR2 (germline): SEHNR, FQNEAQ (reference sequence). Trimming took off 0 bases at V and 9 bases at J, with 5 bases between the two ends. CDR3 length: 12 residues. CDR3 bases: TGTGCCAGCAGCTTAGCTAGAAGGGAGCTGTTTTTT. Residues: CASSLARRELFF.

The chain couples TRBV11-2 to TRBJ2-5; 7 bases agree with TRBD1. Per germline, CDR1 SGHAT and CDR2 FQNNGV. Losses at the gene ends were 10 bases for V and 2 bases for J; bases not matched to a gene: 4. CDR3 length: 12 amino acids. The CDR3 region has the DNA TGTGCCACTCGGGACAGTCAAGAGACCCAGTACTTC. Amino acid sequence: CATRDSQETQYF. Filled out from reference TRBV11-2 and TRBJ2-5, the complete variable domain reads EAGVAQSPRYKIIEKRQSVAFWCNPISGHATLYWYQQILGQGPKLLIQFQNNGVVDDSQLPKDRFSAERLKGVDSTLKIQPAKLEDSAVYLCATRDSQETQYFGPGTRLLVL.